This TCR beta chain was sequenced in a study of T cell responses to AZD1222 COVID-19 vaccine. Points from the study as a whole: With dominance at 160-218 and 743-854, vaccine-associated CD4 TCRs spanned spike. The peak T cell response came first, and repertoires were sampled only after it.

Details on this clone: Its antigen is unidentified.

Assay used: immunoSEQ multiplex PCR; TCRdb lists only in-frame clones, some missing. The sample holds about 96,000 clones, roughly 90% seen once. This CDR3 is 14 amino acids long. Germline lookup yields CDR1 SGHKS and CDR2 YYEKEE (reference sequence). Trimming removed 1 base from V and 0 bases from J, with 7 bases in between. The specimen was peripheral blood, collected on day 0 of AZD1222 vaccination. The origin of this receptor is an adult in good health. The chain couples TRBV5-5 to TRBJ1-1; D remains ambiguous. CDR3 loop: CASSLRDLNTEAFF. DNA for the CDR3: TGTGCCAGCAGCTTGCGAGATTTGAACACTGAAGCTTTCTTT.